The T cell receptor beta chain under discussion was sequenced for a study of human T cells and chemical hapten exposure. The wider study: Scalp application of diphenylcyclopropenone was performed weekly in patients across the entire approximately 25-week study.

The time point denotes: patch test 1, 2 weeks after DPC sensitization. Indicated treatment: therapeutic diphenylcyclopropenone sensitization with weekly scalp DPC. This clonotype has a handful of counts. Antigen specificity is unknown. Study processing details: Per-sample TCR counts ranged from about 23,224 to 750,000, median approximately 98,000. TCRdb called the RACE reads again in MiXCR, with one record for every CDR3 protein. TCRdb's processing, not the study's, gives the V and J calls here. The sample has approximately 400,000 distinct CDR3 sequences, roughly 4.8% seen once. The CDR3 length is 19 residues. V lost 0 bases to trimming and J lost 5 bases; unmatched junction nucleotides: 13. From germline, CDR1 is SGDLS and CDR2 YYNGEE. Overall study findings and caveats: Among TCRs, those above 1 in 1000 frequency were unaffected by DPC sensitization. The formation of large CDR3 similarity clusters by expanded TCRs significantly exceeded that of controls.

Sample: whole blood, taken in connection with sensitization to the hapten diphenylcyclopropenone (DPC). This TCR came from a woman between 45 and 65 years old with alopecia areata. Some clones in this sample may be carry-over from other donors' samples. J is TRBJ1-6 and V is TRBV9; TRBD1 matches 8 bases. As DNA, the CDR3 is TGTGCCAGCAGCGTAGGGGAGTCTTCGGGACAGGCTAATAATTCACCCCTCCACTTT. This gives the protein CASSVGESSGQANNSPLHF.